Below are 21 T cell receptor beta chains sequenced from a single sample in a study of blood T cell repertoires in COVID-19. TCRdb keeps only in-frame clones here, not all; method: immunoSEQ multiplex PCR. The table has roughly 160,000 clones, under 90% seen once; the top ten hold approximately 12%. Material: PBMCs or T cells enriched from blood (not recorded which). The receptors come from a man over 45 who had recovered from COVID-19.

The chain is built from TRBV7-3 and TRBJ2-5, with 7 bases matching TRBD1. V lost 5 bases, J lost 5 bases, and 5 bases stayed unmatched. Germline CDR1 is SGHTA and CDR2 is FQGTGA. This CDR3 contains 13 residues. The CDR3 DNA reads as TGTGCCAGCAGCGTCGGGACAGCCGAGACCCAGTACTTC. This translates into CASSVGTAETQYF.

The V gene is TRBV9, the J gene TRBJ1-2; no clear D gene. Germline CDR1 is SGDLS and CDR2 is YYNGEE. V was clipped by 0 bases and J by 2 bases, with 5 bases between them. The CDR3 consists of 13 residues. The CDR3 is CASSVDMNYGYTF. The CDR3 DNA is TGTGCCAGCAGCGTAGACATGAACTATGGCTACACCTTC.

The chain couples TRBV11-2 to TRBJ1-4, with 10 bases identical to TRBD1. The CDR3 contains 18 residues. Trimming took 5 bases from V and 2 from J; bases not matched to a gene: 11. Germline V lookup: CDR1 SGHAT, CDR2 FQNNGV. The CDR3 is CASSPGQGRRGTNEKLFF. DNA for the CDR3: TGTGCCAGCAGCCCGGGACAGGGGCGACGTGGGACTAATGAAAAACTGTTTTTT.

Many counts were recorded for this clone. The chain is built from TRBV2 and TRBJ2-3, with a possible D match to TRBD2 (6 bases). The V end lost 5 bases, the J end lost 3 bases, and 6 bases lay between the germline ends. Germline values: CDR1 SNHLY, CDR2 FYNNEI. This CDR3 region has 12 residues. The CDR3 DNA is TGTGCCAGCAGTCGGGAGACAGATACGCAGTATTTT. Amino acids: CASSRETDTQYF.

The CDR3: CASSAQRTSGGGTQYF. The CDR3 bases are TGTGCCAGCAGTGCCCAACGGACTAGCGGGGGGGGTACGCAGTATTTT. The rearrangement joins TRBV27 to TRBJ2-3, with 15 nucleotides matching TRBD2. The CDR3 spans 16 residues. Germline CDR1 reads MNHEY; CDR2 reads SMNVEV (reference sequence). Trimming at V came to 5 bases and at J to 8 bases, leaving 8 bases not matched to a gene.

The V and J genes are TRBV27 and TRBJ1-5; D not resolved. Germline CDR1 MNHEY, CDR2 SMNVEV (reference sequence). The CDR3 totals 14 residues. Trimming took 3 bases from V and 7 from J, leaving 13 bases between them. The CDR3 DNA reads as TGTGCCAGCAGTTTTACCGTGCCGGGGCAGCCCCAGCATTTT. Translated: CASSFTVPGQPQHF.

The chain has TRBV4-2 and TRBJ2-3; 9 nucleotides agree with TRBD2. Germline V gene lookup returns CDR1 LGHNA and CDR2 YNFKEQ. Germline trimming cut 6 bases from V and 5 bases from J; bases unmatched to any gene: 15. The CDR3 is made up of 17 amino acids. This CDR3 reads CASRASGSGGRGDTQYF. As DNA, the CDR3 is TGTGCCAGCAGGGCCTCGGGTAGCGGGGGACGGGGAGATACGCAGTATTTT.

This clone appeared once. CDR3: CASSQCQGDFPQSDYGYTF. As DNA, the CDR3 is TGCGCCAGCAGTCAATGCCAGGGCGACTTTCCACAGAGCGACTATGGCTACACCTTC. V and J are TRBV23-1 and TRBJ1-2; D is possibly TRBD1 (5 bases). TRBV23-1 falls under the ORF class, with uncertain function. This CDR3 is built from 19 residues. The V end lost 1 base, the J end lost 3 bases, and 24 bases lay between the germline ends.

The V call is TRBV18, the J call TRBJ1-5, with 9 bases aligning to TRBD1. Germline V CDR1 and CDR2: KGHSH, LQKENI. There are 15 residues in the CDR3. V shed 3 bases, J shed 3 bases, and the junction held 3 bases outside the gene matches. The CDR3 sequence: CASSPTGGNNQPQHF. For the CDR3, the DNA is TGTGCCAGCTCACCGACAGGGGGAAACAATCAGCCCCAGCATTTT.

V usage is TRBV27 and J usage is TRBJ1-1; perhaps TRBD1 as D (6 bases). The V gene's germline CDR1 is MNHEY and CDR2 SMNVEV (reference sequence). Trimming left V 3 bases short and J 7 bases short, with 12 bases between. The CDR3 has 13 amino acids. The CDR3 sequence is CASSFGGAFEAFF. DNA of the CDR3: TGTGCCAGCAGTTTTGGGGGCGCATTTGAAGCTTTCTTT.

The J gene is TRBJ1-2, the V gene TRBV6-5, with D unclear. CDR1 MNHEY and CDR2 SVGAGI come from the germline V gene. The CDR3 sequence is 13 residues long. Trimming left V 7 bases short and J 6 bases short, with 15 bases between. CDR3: CASTNPGRNGYTF. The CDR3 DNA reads TGTGCCAGCACTAACCCGGGGAGAAATGGCTACACCTTC.

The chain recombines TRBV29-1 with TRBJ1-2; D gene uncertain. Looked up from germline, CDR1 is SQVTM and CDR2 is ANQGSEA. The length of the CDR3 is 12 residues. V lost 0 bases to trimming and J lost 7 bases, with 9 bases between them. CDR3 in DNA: TGCAGCGTTGAAGACTCTACTCCTGGCTACACCTTC. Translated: CSVEDSTPGYTF.

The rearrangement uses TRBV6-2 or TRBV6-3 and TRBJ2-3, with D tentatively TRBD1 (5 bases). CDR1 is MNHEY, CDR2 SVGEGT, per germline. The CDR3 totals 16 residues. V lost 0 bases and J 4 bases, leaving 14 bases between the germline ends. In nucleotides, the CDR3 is TGTGCCAGCAGTTACTCGAGTAGGGGTGGTGCAGATACGCAGTATTTT. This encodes CASSYSSRGGADTQYF.

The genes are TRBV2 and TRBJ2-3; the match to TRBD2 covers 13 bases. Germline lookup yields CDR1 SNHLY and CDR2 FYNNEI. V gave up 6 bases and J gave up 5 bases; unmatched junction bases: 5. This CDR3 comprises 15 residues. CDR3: CASSLLAGGRDTQYF. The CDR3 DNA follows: TGTGCCAGCAGCCTACTAGCGGGGGGGCGAGATACGCAGTATTTT.

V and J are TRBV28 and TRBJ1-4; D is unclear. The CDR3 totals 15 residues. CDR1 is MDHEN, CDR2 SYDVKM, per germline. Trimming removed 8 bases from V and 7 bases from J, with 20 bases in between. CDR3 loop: CASVRSNGLGEKLFF. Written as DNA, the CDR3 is TGTGCCAGCGTCCGTAGTAATGGGCTGGGTGAAAAACTGTTTTTT.

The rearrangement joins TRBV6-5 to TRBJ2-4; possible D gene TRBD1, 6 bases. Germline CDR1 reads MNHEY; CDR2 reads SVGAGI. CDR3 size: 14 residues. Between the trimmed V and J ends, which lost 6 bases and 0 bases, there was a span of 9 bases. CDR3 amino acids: CASRGAVAKNIQYF. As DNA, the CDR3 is TGTGCCAGCAGGGGGGCGGTAGCCAAAAACATTCAGTACTTC.

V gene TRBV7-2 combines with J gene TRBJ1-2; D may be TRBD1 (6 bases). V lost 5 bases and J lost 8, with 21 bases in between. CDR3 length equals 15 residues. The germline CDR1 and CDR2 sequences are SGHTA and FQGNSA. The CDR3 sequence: CASSPGGGNSPGYTF. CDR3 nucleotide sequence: TGTGCCAGCAGCCCCGGCGGGGGCAACTCCCCGGGCTACACCTTC.

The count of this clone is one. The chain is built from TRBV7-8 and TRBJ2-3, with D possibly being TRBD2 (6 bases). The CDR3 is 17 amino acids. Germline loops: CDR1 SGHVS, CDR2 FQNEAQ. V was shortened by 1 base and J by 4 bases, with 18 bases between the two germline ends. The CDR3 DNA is TGTGCCAGCAGCTTAGTCGTGGACTGGGGACTCTCAGATACGCAGTATTTT. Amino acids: CASSLVVDWGLSDTQYF.

The CDR3 region is CASKIAGSETQYF. In DNA form, the CDR3 reads TGTGCCAGCAAAATAGCGGGGTCAGAGACCCAGTACTTC. The chain couples TRBV6-5 to TRBJ2-5; 8 bases are a match to TRBD2. There are 13 residues in the CDR3. CDR1 and CDR2 from the germline V gene are MNHEY and SVGAGI. V was clipped by 7 bases and J by 4 bases; unmatched bases: 5.

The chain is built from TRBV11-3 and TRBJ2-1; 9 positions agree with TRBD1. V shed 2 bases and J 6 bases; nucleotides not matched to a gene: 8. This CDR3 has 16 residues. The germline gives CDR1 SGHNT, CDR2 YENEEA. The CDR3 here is CASSLNLGTGLNEQFF. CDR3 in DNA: TGTGCCAGCAGCTTAAACTTAGGGACAGGGCTCAATGAGCAGTTCTTC.

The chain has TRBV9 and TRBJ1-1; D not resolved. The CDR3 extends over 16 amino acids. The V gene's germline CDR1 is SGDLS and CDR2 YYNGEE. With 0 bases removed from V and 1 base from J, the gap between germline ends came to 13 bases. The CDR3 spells CASSVGTRGWNTEAFF. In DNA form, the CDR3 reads TGTGCCAGCAGCGTAGGGACTCGGGGTTGGAACACTGAAGCTTTCTTT. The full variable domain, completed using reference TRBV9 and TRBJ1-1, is DSGVTQTPKHLITATGQRVTLRCSPRSGDLSVYWYQQSLDQGLQFLIQYYNGEERAKGNILERFSAQQFPDLHSELNLSSLELGDSALYFCASSVGTRGWNTEAFFGQGTRLTVV.